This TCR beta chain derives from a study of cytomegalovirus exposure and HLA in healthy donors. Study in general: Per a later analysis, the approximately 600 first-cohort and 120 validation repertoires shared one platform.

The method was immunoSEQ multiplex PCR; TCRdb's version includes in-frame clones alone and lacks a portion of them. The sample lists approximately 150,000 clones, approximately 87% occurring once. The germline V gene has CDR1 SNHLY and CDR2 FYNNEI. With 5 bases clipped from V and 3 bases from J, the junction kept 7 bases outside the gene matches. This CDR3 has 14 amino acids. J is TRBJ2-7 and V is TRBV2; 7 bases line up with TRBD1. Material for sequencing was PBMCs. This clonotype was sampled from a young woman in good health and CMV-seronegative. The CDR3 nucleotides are TGTGCCAGCAGTCCTCGGACAGGCAACTACGAGCAGTACTTC. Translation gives CASSPRTGNYEQYF.